This TCR beta chain was sequenced for a study of blood T cell repertoires in COVID-19. On the study more broadly: Sites across the United States, Italy and Spain contributed samples from acute and convalescent COVID-19. Nucleic acid was either cDNA or gDNA, and it came from T cells, B-cell-depleted T cells, or PBMCs.

As handled by the study authors: Reference gene primer amplification in the assay estimated nucleated cell counts. Sequencing used immunoSEQ multiplex PCR; TCRdb keeps in-frame clones, though not all of them. V and J calls and clone size are those listed in that table; D and trimming were worked out from the DNA. The sample shows about 250,000 clones, 87% of them seen only once. The V gene's germline CDR1 is SQVTM and CDR2 ANQGSEA. With 8 bases removed from V and 8 bases from J, the gap between germline ends came to 18 bases. This CDR3 contains 12 residues. This chain uses TRBV29-1 with TRBJ1-2; unclear D gene. This receptor was identified in a man aged 18 to 30 with active or convalescent COVID-19. Sequencing was carried out using peripheral blood. The CDR3 region is CSITTPLRGYTF. The CDR3 DNA reads as TGCAGCATTACGACACCTCTGAGAGGCTACACCTTC.